These 19 T cell receptor beta chains were sequenced from one sample in a study of T cell repertoires in cytomegalovirus infection. TCRdb called the reads again in MiXCR, with one record for every CDR3 protein. The table lists about 530,000 distinct CDR3 sequences, roughly 29% of them singletons, with roughly an eighth in the top ten. Sequenced: PBMCs. Receptor source: a human donor in good health (CMV status not recorded). Some clones in this sample may be carry-over from other donors' samples.

The genes are TRBV27 and TRBJ2-3; 11 nucleotides match TRBD2. The CDR3 is 17 residues long. J gave up 3 bases and V 2 bases, and 7 bases lay outside the gene matches. Germline loops: CDR1 MNHEY, CDR2 SMNVEV (reference sequence). The CDR3 coding sequence is TGTGCCAGCAGTTTACTAGGGACTAGCGGAGCGACAGATACGCAGTATTTT. Protein sequence: CASSLLGTSGATDTQYF.

The sample holds a few counts of this clonotype. The chain employs TRBV27 and TRBJ2-7; D is uncertain. Germline values: CDR1 MNHEY, CDR2 SMNVEV (reference sequence). This CDR3 contains 13 residues. V was shortened by 5 bases and J by 6 bases, with 14 bases between the two germline ends. In nucleotides, the CDR3 is TGTGCCAGCAGTCTCGGGCCTCGTAGCGAGCAGTACGTC. Translated: CASSLGPRSEQYV.

The genes are TRBV11-2 and TRBJ1-6, with D uncertain. The CDR3 has 13 amino acids. Trimming took 2 bases from V and 5 from J, leaving 4 bases between them. Germline V CDR1 and CDR2: SGHAT, FQNNGV. CDR3 nucleotide sequence: TGTGCCAGCAGCTTAAGGGATAATTCACCCCTCCACTTT. This codes for CASSLRDNSPLHF.

The rearrangement uses TRBV10-1 and TRBJ2-1; 11 bases map to TRBD2. Losses at the gene ends were 4 bases for V and 8 bases for J; bases not matched to a gene: 7. The germline V gene encodes CDR1 WNHNN and CDR2 SYGVQD (reference sequence). This CDR3 is built from 15 residues. CDR3 residues: CASSAGLAGGDEQFF. The CDR3 DNA is TGCGCCAGCAGTGCGGGTCTAGCGGGAGGAGATGAGCAGTTCTTC.

CDR3 in amino acids: CASSVGGAHGYTF. CDR3 coding DNA: TGTGCCAGCAGCGTAGGAGGGGCACATGGCTACACCTTC. The rearrangement links TRBV9 to TRBJ1-2, with a weak D call TRBD1 (5 bases). The germline gives CDR1 SGDLS, CDR2 YYNGEE. The V gene lost 0 bases and the J gene lost 6 bases, with 9 bases spanning the gap. The CDR3 has 13 amino acids.

This clonotype appeared once. CDR3 DNA sequence: TGTGCCAGCAGCCAGTACTACCCGGGACTAGCGGGAGGGGAAGATACGCAGTATTTT. Translated, it gives CASSQYYPGLAGGEDTQYF. This chain uses TRBV3-1 with TRBJ2-3; TRBD2 aligns across 16 bases. In germline, CDR1 is LGHDT, CDR2 YNNKEL (reference sequence). The ends lost 3 bases at V and 5 bases at J; junction bases unmatched: 11. The CDR3 has 19 amino acids.

This clonotype occurred once. V is TRBV20-1 and J is TRBJ2-7; 9 bases agree with TRBD1. CDR1 is DFQATT, CDR2 SNEGSKA, per germline (reference sequence). V was clipped by 0 bases and J by 3 bases; unmatched bases: 6. There are 15 residues in the CDR3. CDR3 DNA sequence: TGCAGTGCTAGAGACGAGGGACAGGGAGGCTACGAGCAGTACTTC. It encodes CSARDEGQGGYEQYF.

In this sample, this clonotype turned up a few times. The CDR3, as DNA: TGTGCCAGCAGTGTTAGGTGCGGGAATGAGCAGTTCTTC. Translating it yields CASSVRCGNEQFF. The V and J genes are TRBV6-2 or TRBV6-3 and TRBJ2-1, with TRBD2 as a possible D gene (5 bases). From germline, CDR1 is MNHEY and CDR2 SVGEGT. Trimming took off 5 bases at V and 7 bases at J, with 12 bases between the two ends. The CDR3 runs to 13 residues.

Only a few counts were recorded for this clonotype. The CDR3 sequence is CASSPNGPQGLGGYTF. Written as DNA, the CDR3 is TGTGCCAGCAGTCCAAACGGGCCACAGGGCTTAGGCGGCTACACCTTC. This sequence joins TRBV6-5 and TRBJ1-2; D might be TRBD1 (6 bases). V lost 5 bases to trimming and J lost 8 bases, with 24 bases between them. CDR3 length: 16 amino acids. The germline CDR1 and CDR2 sequences are MNHEY and SVGAGI.

This clonotype was seen ten or more times. The chain employs TRBV7-8 and TRBJ2-1, with 9 bases identical to TRBD2. The junction had 12 bases not matched to a gene; V was cut back by 5 bases and J by 7 bases. Germline V lookup: CDR1 SGHVS, CDR2 FQNEAQ. This CDR3 spans 16 amino acids. CDR3 amino acids: CASSPNRASGKNEQFF. The CDR3 bases are TGTGCCAGCAGCCCTAATCGGGCTAGCGGGAAAAATGAGCAGTTCTTC.

This clonotype was picked up a small number of times. V is TRBV6-5 and J is TRBJ2-5; 8 bases line up with TRBD2. The CDR3 runs to 14 residues. Germline CDR1 MNHEY, CDR2 SVGAGI. The J segment lost 5 bases and the V segment lost 4 bases, leaving 6 bases of the junction unmatched. CDR3 DNA sequence: TGTGCCAGCAGTTCCTCGGGGGGGATGGAGACCCAGTACTTC. Its protein product is CASSSSGGMETQYF.

This chain links TRBV20-1 with TRBJ2-3; D possibly uses TRBD1 or TRBD2 (5 bases each). V was cut by 6 bases and J by 8 bases, with 15 bases left in between. The CDR3 totals 12 residues. Germline V gene data show CDR1 as DFQATT and CDR2 as SNEGSKA (reference sequence). CDR3 amino acids: CSAGALFATQYF. CDR3 DNA sequence: TGCAGTGCCGGGGCCCTATTCGCTACGCAGTATTTT.

This clonotype showed up just a few times. This chain links TRBV20-1 with TRBJ1-2; D is ambiguous. This CDR3 region has 15 residues. Germline CDR1 DFQATT, CDR2 SNEGSKA (reference sequence). Deletions cut 3 bases from V and 0 bases from J, with 14 bases between. Here the CDR3 DNA reads TGCAGTGCTAGGAATACCCTTGAAGCTAACTATGGCTACACCTTC. It encodes CSARNTLEANYGYTF.

This clonotype was recorded many times. This chain links TRBV6-1 with TRBJ2-2, with D perhaps TRBD1 (5 bases). Germline assignment: CDR1 MNHNS and CDR2 SASEGT. The CDR3 is 17 amino acids. V lost 5 bases to trimming and J lost 7 bases, with 23 bases between them. The CDR3 loop is CASSPRGLGFDIGELFF. As DNA, the CDR3 is TGTGCCAGCAGTCCTAGGGGATTGGGTTTTGATATCGGGGAGCTGTTTTTT.

This clonotype appeared a few times. The chain has TRBV24-1 and TRBJ2-3; TRBD2 is a possible D gene (6 bases). The ends were cut back, 3 bases at V and 0 bases at J, with 15 bases in the middle. The length of the CDR3 is 17 residues. In germline, CDR1 is KGHDR, CDR2 SFDVKD. CDR3 nucleotides: TGTGCCACCAGTGATGCCCCGGGACTCCTAAGCACAGATACGCAGTATTTT. As protein: CATSDAPGLLSTDTQYF.

J is TRBJ1-2 and V is TRBV28; no clear D. The CDR3 is 14 amino acids. Germline CDR1 and CDR2: MDHEN and SYDVKM. V lost 8 bases and J lost 3, with 16 bases in between. The CDR3 protein is CASLPGNTYYGYTF. The CDR3 DNA sequence: TGTGCCAGCCTCCCGGGGAACACGTACTATGGCTACACCTTC.

The CDR3 DNA reads TGTGCCAGCCGCAAACTCCACTTAGGGGACAATGAGCAGTTCTTC. As protein: CASRKLHLGDNEQFF. The chain employs TRBV2 and TRBJ2-1, with D possibly TRBD1 on 5 matching bases. Trimming stripped 8 bases from V and 5 bases from J, with 19 bases between. This CDR3 is built from 15 residues. Per the germline V gene, CDR1 is SNHLY and CDR2 is FYNNEI. Looking up the rest from reference TRBV2 and TRBJ2-1 gives the full variable domain: EPEVTQTPSHQVTQMGQEVILRCVPISNHLYFYWYRQILGQKVEFLVSFYNNEISEKSEIFDDQFSVERPDGSNFTLKIRSTKLEDSAMYFCASRKLHLGDNEQFFGPGTRLTVL.

The rearrangement links TRBV12-3 or TRBV12-4 to TRBJ2-2; 9 bases are a match to TRBD2. The CDR3 is made up of 13 amino acids. Unmatched junction bases numbered 0, after V lost 10 bases and J lost 0 bases. The CDR3 loop is CATSGTNTGELFF. As DNA, the CDR3 is TGTGCCACTAGCGGGACGAACACCGGGGAGCTGTTTTTT.

The table lists this clonotype with a few counts. This chain joins TRBV2 and TRBJ2-2; 10 nucleotides agree with TRBD1. The CDR3 runs to 16 residues. Unmatched junction bases numbered 8, after V lost 6 bases and J lost 4 bases. Germline V CDR1 and CDR2: SNHLY, FYNNEI. The CDR3 loop reads CASRSRDRGTTGELFF. As DNA, the CDR3 is TGTGCCAGCAGGAGCCGGGACAGGGGTACCACCGGGGAGCTGTTTTTT. Variable domain in full (rest from reference TRBV2 and TRBJ2-2): EPEVTQTPSHQVTQMGQEVILRCVPISNHLYFYWYRQILGQKVEFLVSFYNNEISEKSEIFDDQFSVERPDGSNFTLKIRSTKLEDSAMYFCASRSRDRGTTGELFFGEGSRLTVL.